In its sample, the clone carrying this TCR beta chain was seen many times. The antigen remains undetermined. A second PCR of 7 to 11 cycles used a sample-barcoded 5' primer and a J-beta primer mix. MiXCR, applied by TCRdb to the 5' RACE reads, yields one record per CDR3 protein. Of about 900,000 distinct CDR3 sequences in the sample, about 48% are singletons; the top ten hold 13%. The sample is drawn from a study of blood T cells in healthy people across ages. V shed 0 bases, J shed 7 bases, and the junction held 12 bases outside the gene matches. Germline V gives CDR1 DFQATT, CDR2 SNEGSKA (reference sequence). CDR3 length: 16 residues. The study's findings and limits: Conclusively comparing naive with antigen-experienced cells was impossible with unsorted PBMCs. Among long-lived donors, naive CD4+ cells were more numerous and diversity higher than in aged donors. Diversity of TCR beta per million T cells declined in a roughly linear way with age.

The chain carries TRBV20-1 and TRBJ2-7; TRBD2 agrees at 10 bases. The specimen was blood. The source is a man aged 30 to 39 in good health. This chain's CDR3 is CSARDASGGDYGEQYF. The CDR3 DNA is TGCAGTGCTAGAGATGCGAGCGGGGGGGATTACGGGGAGCAGTACTTC.